These T cell receptor beta chains were read from a single sample in a study of cytomegalovirus exposure and HLA in healthy donors. Measured with immunoSEQ multiplex PCR; TCRdb has only the in-frame clones, and not every one. The repertoire holds around 130,000 clones, with 60% to 75% as singletons. Specimen: PBMCs. These receptors all stem from a woman aged 40 to 49 in good health and CMV-seropositive. The CDR3 runs from the conserved cysteine through the conserved F or W. Each record gives: J gene, V gene, D gene, clone size, CDR3 DNA, CDR3 protein. The D gene is left open where the match is weak. The size of a clone is reported for some rows only, either as once, few or many, or as a class for expanded clones.

j_call: TRBJ2-1; v_call: TRBV10-3; d_call: TRBD1; clone_size: .; cdr3_nt: TGTGCCATCAGTGGGGGGACAGGAAATGAGCAGTTCTTC; cdr3_aa: CAISGGTGNEQFF
j_call: TRBJ1-4; v_call: TRBV28; d_call: .; clone_size: .; cdr3_nt: TGTGCCAGCAGTTTTTTGTCCCAGGGGACCAAACTGTTTTTT; cdr3_aa: CASSFLSQGTKLFF
j_call: TRBJ2-7; v_call: TRBV30; d_call: .; clone_size: .; cdr3_nt: TGTGCCTGGGACATAAGGGGGTACGAGCAGTACTTC; cdr3_aa: CAWDIRGYEQYF
j_call: TRBJ2-7; v_call: TRBV7-2; d_call: TRBD2; clone_size: .; cdr3_nt: TGTGCCAGCAGCACCCGGACTAGTGGTGACGAGCAGTACTTC; cdr3_aa: CASSTRTSGDEQYF
j_call: TRBJ2-7; v_call: TRBV29-1; d_call: TRBD1; clone_size: few; cdr3_nt: TGCAGCGTTGGACAGGGTGGTACATCGGGATTGAGAGAGCAGTACTTC; cdr3_aa: CSVGQGGTSGLREQYF
j_call: TRBJ1-3; v_call: TRBV25-1; d_call: TRBD1; clone_size: .; cdr3_nt: TGTGCCAGCAGTGAGGCTACAGGGGCTGGAAACACCATATATTTT; cdr3_aa: CASSEATGAGNTIYF
j_call: TRBJ2-7; v_call: TRBV5-1; d_call: TRBD1; clone_size: .; cdr3_nt: TGCGCCAGCAGCTTGGGACAGGGTGCCTACGAGCAGTACTTC; cdr3_aa: CASSLGQGAYEQYF
j_call: TRBJ1-1; v_call: TRBV7-6; d_call: .; clone_size: few; cdr3_nt: TGTGCCAGCAGCCCACACCCTGACAGGCCGAACACTGAAGCTTTCTTT; cdr3_aa: CASSPHPDRPNTEAFF
j_call: TRBJ1-2; v_call: TRBV7-2; d_call: .; clone_size: .; cdr3_nt: TGTGCCAGCAGCTTACTCTATGGCTACACCTTC; cdr3_aa: CASSLLYGYTF
j_call: TRBJ2-5; v_call: TRBV6-5; d_call: TRBD1; clone_size: .; cdr3_nt: TGTGCCAGTAGTCTCGGGACAGACTACCAAGAGACCCAGTACTTC; cdr3_aa: CASSLGTDYQETQYF
j_call: TRBJ2-7; v_call: TRBV5-6; d_call: TRBD1; clone_size: .; cdr3_nt: TGTGCCAGCAGAAGGACAGGGGGGTTGTCCGAGCAGTACTTC; cdr3_aa: CASRRTGGLSEQYF
j_call: TRBJ2-6; v_call: TRBV28; d_call: TRBD1; clone_size: .; cdr3_nt: TGTGCCAGTCGGCCGGGACAGGTTGGACTCTCTGGGGCCAACGTCCTGACTTTC; cdr3_aa: CASRPGQVGLSGANVLTF
j_call: TRBJ2-7; v_call: TRBV6-5; d_call: .; clone_size: .; cdr3_nt: TGTGCCAGCACCCGGGGGACGGGCTCCTACGAGCAGTACTTC; cdr3_aa: CASTRGTGSYEQYF
j_call: TRBJ1-2; v_call: TRBV28; d_call: .; clone_size: .; cdr3_nt: TGTGCCAGCAGTGTACCCGGGGCGGGGGGACCCTATGGCTACACCTTC; cdr3_aa: CASSVPGAGGPYGYTF
j_call: TRBJ1-1; v_call: TRBV7-8; d_call: .; clone_size: .; cdr3_nt: TGTGCCAGCAGCTTACGAGGGGAGGGTCGAGACACTGAAGCTTTCTTT; cdr3_aa: CASSLRGEGRDTEAFF
j_call: TRBJ1-4; v_call: TRBV15; d_call: TRBD1; clone_size: few; cdr3_nt: TGTGCCACCAGTTTCGGACAGGTTAATTGGCGGCTTAGGGAAAAACTGTTTTTT; cdr3_aa: CATSFGQVNWRLREKLFF
j_call: TRBJ1-5; v_call: TRBV29-1; d_call: TRBD1; clone_size: .; cdr3_nt: TGCAGCGCGAGACAGGGGGACCAGCCCCAGCATTTT; cdr3_aa: CSARQGDQPQHF
j_call: TRBJ1-2; v_call: TRBV7-9; d_call: .; clone_size: few; cdr3_nt: TGTGCCAGCAGCCCTGGGAACAGGGCGTACTACACCTTC; cdr3_aa: CASSPGNRAYYTF
j_call: TRBJ1-2; v_call: TRBV10-3; d_call: .; clone_size: .; cdr3_nt: TGTGCCATCAGTGAGTCGACACAGCCCCCTAACTATGGCTACACCTTC; cdr3_aa: CAISESTQPPNYGYTF
j_call: TRBJ1-1; v_call: TRBV29-1; d_call: .; clone_size: .; cdr3_nt: TGCAGCGCCGTAACAGGGAACACTGAAGCTTTCTTT; cdr3_aa: CSAVTGNTEAFF